This T cell receptor (beta chain) stems from a study of blood T cell repertoires in COVID-19. Looking at the study overall: The origin of the acute and convalescent COVID-19 samples was the United States, Italy and Spain. The analysed material was cDNA or gDNA that came from T cells, B-cell-depleted T cells, or PBMCs.

Original methodology: Quantification of nucleated cells was approximated via reference gene primer amplification. The assay was immunoSEQ multiplex PCR, and TCRdb's table has in-frame clones only and misses some. V, J and clone size are taken as reported in that table, and D and trimming were inferred from the DNA itself. The sample holds roughly 170,000 clones, about 80% seen once. This CDR3 comprises 14 residues. The V gene lost 3 bases and the J gene lost 7 bases, with 13 bases spanning the gap. From germline, CDR1 is MNHEY and CDR2 SMNVEV (reference sequence). The rearrangement links TRBV27 to TRBJ1-3, with a tentative D call TRBD1 (6 bases). Sequencing used peripheral blood. The source of this sequence is a woman aged 70-85 years with acute or convalescent COVID-19. CDR3 protein: CASSLLGGANTIYF. In nucleotides, the CDR3 is TGTGCCAGCAGTTTGCTGGGGGGGGCCAACACCATATATTTT.